This T cell receptor beta chain emerged from a study of blood T cell repertoires in COVID-19. Study at large: There were acute and convalescent COVID-19 samples, and they came from the United States, Italy and Spain. The analysed material was cDNA or gDNA that came from T cells, B-cell-depleted T cells, or PBMCs.

Patients of the Seattle cohort, enrolled during active infection, were followed longitudinally. This CDR3 has 12 residues. The germline gives CDR1 SNHLY, CDR2 FYNNEI. The V and J ends lost 5 bases and 4 bases respectively, with 8 bases between them. In the authors' workflow: Estimated nucleated cell counts came from reference gene primer amplification. Assay used: immunoSEQ multiplex PCR; TCRdb lists only in-frame clones, some missing. V, J and clone size derive from that table, while D and trimming were established from the DNA sequence. Among about 220,000 clones listed, roughly four fifths were seen once.

The TCR sequence derives from a woman in her 70s with COVID-19, enrolled during active disease. The chain has TRBV2 and TRBJ1-2; D call uncertain. Material for sequencing was peripheral blood. CDR3 sequence reads: CASSRGVYGYTF. The DNA for the CDR3 is TGTGCCAGCAGTCGGGGTGTCTATGGCTACACCTTC. The variable domain in full, with the rest retrieved from reference TRBV2 and TRBJ1-2, is EPEVTQTPSHQVTQMGQEVILRCVPISNHLYFYWYRQILGQKVEFLVSFYNNEISEKSEIFDDQFSVERPDGSNFTLKIRSTKLEDSAMYFCASSRGVYGYTFGSGTRLTVV.